A selection of T cell receptor beta chains follows, all from one sample in a study of human T cells and chemical hapten exposure. TCRdb redid the calling of the RACE reads with MiXCR, one entry per CDR3 protein. The sample contains over 70,000 distinct CDR3 sequences, about 9.9% of which appear only once. Sequencing was performed on whole blood, taken in connection with sensitization to the hapten diphenylcyclopropenone (DPC). The receptors shown here come from a young man with alopecia areata. Some clones in this sample may be carry-over from other donors' samples. Each CDR3 is given with its conserved first and last residue. The order of the fields is V gene, J gene, D gene, clone size, CDR3 DNA, CDR3 protein. The D gene is left open where the match is weak. The size of a clone is reported for some rows only, either as once, few or many, or as a class for expanded clones.

V gene: TRBV7-6
J gene: TRBJ2-5
D gene: TRBD2
clone size: many
CDR3 DNA: TGTGCCAGCAGCCCTAGCGGGGGCCTTAGAGAGACCCAGTACTTC
CDR3 protein: CASSPSGGLRETQYF

V gene: TRBV18
J gene: TRBJ1-5
D gene: .
clone size: many
CDR3 DNA: TGCGCCAGCAGCCCGGACGGTAGCAATCAGCCCCAGCATTTT
CDR3 protein: CASSPDGSNQPQHF

V gene: TRBV7-7
J gene: TRBJ2-7
D gene: TRBD1
clone size: .
CDR3 DNA: TGTGCCAGCAGCTTAAGGGACAGACCCCACGAGCAGTACTTC
CDR3 protein: CASSLRDRPHEQYF

V gene: TRBV20-1
J gene: TRBJ1-4
D gene: .
clone size: few
CDR3 DNA: TGCAGTGCTCCTCAACAGGCAACTAATGAAAAACTGTTTTTT
CDR3 protein: CSAPQQATNEKLFF

V gene: TRBV4-2
J gene: TRBJ1-1
D gene: .
clone size: few
CDR3 DNA: TGTGCCAGCAGCCCATACAGGGTGTCGGGGACTGAAGCTTTCTTT
CDR3 protein: CASSPYRVSGTEAFF

V gene: TRBV5-1
J gene: TRBJ2-7
D gene: .
clone size: .
CDR3 DNA: TGCGCCAGCAGCTTGGTTGGCAGGTCCTCCTACGAGCAGTACTTC
CDR3 protein: CASSLVGRSSYEQYF

V gene: TRBV4-2
J gene: TRBJ2-2
D gene: .
clone size: many
CDR3 DNA: TGTGCCAGCAGCAAAAGGACAGAAACGAACACCGGGGAGCTGTTTTTT
CDR3 protein: CASSKRTETNTGELFF

V gene: TRBV7-6
J gene: TRBJ1-4
D gene: .
clone size: many
CDR3 DNA: TGTGCCAGCAGCTTAGGTCAGGTCATCAGTAATGAAAAACTGTTTTTT
CDR3 protein: CASSLGQVISNEKLFF

V gene: TRBV19
J gene: TRBJ2-1
D gene: .
clone size: few
CDR3 DNA: TGTGCCAGTAGTATAGAGTCCTACAATGAGCAGTTCTTC
CDR3 protein: CASSIESYNEQFF

V gene: TRBV10-3
J gene: TRBJ1-6
D gene: .
clone size: few
CDR3 DNA: TGTGCCATCAGTGTGCGAGAGGCGAGCTCCTATAATTCACCCCTCCACTTT
CDR3 protein: CAISVREASSYNSPLHF

V gene: TRBV20-1
J gene: TRBJ2-7
D gene: .
clone size: .
CDR3 DNA: TGCAGTGCACCTAGCGTGGGATCCTACGAGCAGTACTTC
CDR3 protein: CSAPSVGSYEQYF

V gene: TRBV6-5
J gene: TRBJ2-6
D gene: .
clone size: many
CDR3 DNA: TGTGCCAGCAGTTACGAGGGCGGATCTGGGGCCAACGTCCTGACTTTC
CDR3 protein: CASSYEGGSGANVLTF

V gene: TRBV5-1
J gene: TRBJ2-3
D gene: TRBD2
clone size: .
CDR3 DNA: TGCGCCAGCAGCGTGACTAGCGGGGGGTTTGATACGCAGTATTTT
CDR3 protein: CASSVTSGGFDTQYF

V gene: TRBV11-2
J gene: TRBJ2-5
D gene: .
clone size: many
CDR3 DNA: TGTGCCAGCAGCTTAGAGGGACTCCTACAAGAGACCCAGTACTTC
CDR3 protein: CASSLEGLLQETQYF

V gene: TRBV5-4
J gene: TRBJ2-2
D gene: .
clone size: few
CDR3 DNA: TGTGCCAGCAGCTTGGCCGCGCGTTCTGGAGTCGGGGAGCTGTTTTTT
CDR3 protein: CASSLAARSGVGELFF

V gene: TRBV7-8
J gene: TRBJ1-2
D gene: .
clone size: few
CDR3 DNA: TGTGCCAGCAGCGAGAAGGGACCCCCAACTGCTGGCTACACCTTC
CDR3 protein: CASSEKGPPTAGYTF

V gene: TRBV20-1
J gene: TRBJ2-5
D gene: .
clone size: few
CDR3 DNA: TGCAGTGCAGCCGACTGGCAGTCTCTTCAAGAGACCCAGTACTTC
CDR3 protein: CSAADWQSLQETQYF

V gene: TRBV7-8
J gene: TRBJ1-4
D gene: .
clone size: few
CDR3 DNA: TGTGCCAGCAGCTTGGGACAAGGAAGGAATGAAAAACTGTTTTTT
CDR3 protein: CASSLGQGRNEKLFF

V gene: TRBV19
J gene: TRBJ2-5
D gene: .
clone size: many
CDR3 DNA: TGTGCCAGTAGTACTCTGGAGGTGGGAGGAGAGACCCAGTACTTC
CDR3 protein: CASSTLEVGGETQYF

V gene: TRBV27
J gene: TRBJ2-7
D gene: .
clone size: many
CDR3 DNA: TGTGCCAGCAGTTTCACTGGCTACGAGCAGTACTTC
CDR3 protein: CASSFTGYEQYF

V gene: TRBV29-1
J gene: TRBJ1-1
D gene: TRBD1
clone size: many
CDR3 DNA: TGCAGCGTTTCGTATCGGGACAGGGTTTTCTACACTGAAGCTTTCTTT
CDR3 protein: CSVSYRDRVFYTEAFF

V gene: TRBV20-1
J gene: TRBJ2-1
D gene: .
clone size: few
CDR3 DNA: TGCAGTGCTACCGGTTCGGGAATATACAATGAGCAGTTCTTC
CDR3 protein: CSATGSGIYNEQFF

V gene: TRBV5-1
J gene: TRBJ2-7
D gene: TRBD1
clone size: many
CDR3 DNA: TGCGCCAGCGGCCATGCGACAGGGGGCATTAACGAGCAGTACTTC
CDR3 protein: CASGHATGGINEQYF

V gene: TRBV28
J gene: TRBJ2-7
D gene: .
clone size: many
CDR3 DNA: TGTGCCAGCAGCCGCGACGAGCAGTACTTC
CDR3 protein: CASSRDEQYF

V gene: TRBV7-6
J gene: TRBJ2-3
D gene: TRBD2
clone size: many
CDR3 DNA: TGTGCCAGCAGCTTTAGCGGGGTGATAACAGATACGCAGTATTTT
CDR3 protein: CASSFSGVITDTQYF

V gene: TRBV11-2
J gene: TRBJ2-2
D gene: TRBD1
clone size: many
CDR3 DNA: TGTGCCAGCAGCTGGTGGGGGACAGGGAACACCGGGGAGCTGTTTTTT
CDR3 protein: CASSWWGTGNTGELFF

V gene: TRBV19
J gene: TRBJ2-4
D gene: .
clone size: few
CDR3 DNA: TGTGCCAGTAGTAGCGACAGGATATTGGCCAAAAACATTCAGTACTTC
CDR3 protein: CASSSDRILAKNIQYF

V gene: TRBV29-1
J gene: TRBJ1-1
D gene: .
clone size: few
CDR3 DNA: TGCAGCGACCAGGGTTCGGGTGCTTTCTTT
CDR3 protein: CSDQGSGAFF

V gene: TRBV12-5
J gene: TRBJ2-5
D gene: .
clone size: many
CDR3 DNA: TGTGCTAGTGGTTTCCCGGGGGAGACCCAGTACTTC
CDR3 protein: CASGFPGETQYF

V gene: TRBV20-1
J gene: TRBJ2-7
D gene: .
clone size: .
CDR3 DNA: TGCAGTGCTGTGCTTTCGGGGGCCGCCTACGAGCAGTACTTC
CDR3 protein: CSAVLSGAAYEQYF

V gene: TRBV5-1
J gene: TRBJ1-2
D gene: .
clone size: many
CDR3 DNA: TGCGCCAGCAGCTTGGATTGGAGTTCCTATGGCTACACCTTC
CDR3 protein: CASSLDWSSYGYTF

V gene: TRBV7-2
J gene: TRBJ2-5
D gene: .
clone size: few
CDR3 DNA: TGTGCCAGCAGCCCCGCGGGGTCCGACCAAGAGACCCAGTACTTC
CDR3 protein: CASSPAGSDQETQYF

V gene: TRBV9
J gene: TRBJ2-3
D gene: .
clone size: many
CDR3 DNA: TGTGCCAGCAGCGTAGACGGGGACCGCACAGATACGCAGTATTTT
CDR3 protein: CASSVDGDRTDTQYF

V gene: TRBV5-1
J gene: TRBJ1-6
D gene: .
clone size: few
CDR3 DNA: TGCGCCAGCAGCGATCCACAGGCCGGGAATTCACCCCTCCACTTT
CDR3 protein: CASSDPQAGNSPLHF

V gene: TRBV7-3
J gene: TRBJ2-3
D gene: .
clone size: .
CDR3 DNA: TGTGCCAGCAGCTTAGACTTTAGGGATACGCAGTATTTT
CDR3 protein: CASSLDFRDTQYF

V gene: TRBV20-1
J gene: TRBJ2-1
D gene: TRBD1
clone size: .
CDR3 DNA: TGCAGTGCCTTGGATACAGGGGGGTCCTACAATGAGCAGTTCTTC
CDR3 protein: CSALDTGGSYNEQFF

V gene: TRBV6-5
J gene: TRBJ2-3
D gene: .
clone size: .
CDR3 DNA: TGTGCCAGCAGTGAGAGCAGGGTGGGGACAGATACGCAGTATTTT
CDR3 protein: CASSESRVGTDTQYF

V gene: TRBV12-3/TRBV12-4
J gene: TRBJ2-1
D gene: TRBD2
clone size: few
CDR3 DNA: TGTGCCAGCAGTTGGGTCGGGGGGAACTACAATGAGCAGTTCTTC
CDR3 protein: CASSWVGGNYNEQFF

V gene: TRBV7-7
J gene: TRBJ2-5
D gene: .
clone size: .
CDR3 DNA: TGTGCCAGCAGCTTAGGCGGACCAACGGAGACCCAGTACTTC
CDR3 protein: CASSLGGPTETQYF

V gene: TRBV6-1
J gene: TRBJ2-5
D gene: .
clone size: many
CDR3 DNA: TGTGCCAGCAATTTCGGTAGTCAAGAGACCCAGTACTTC
CDR3 protein: CASNFGSQETQYF

V gene: TRBV29-1
J gene: TRBJ2-2
D gene: TRBD2
clone size: many
CDR3 DNA: TGCAGCGCCCGAAGAGCGGGGGGGCCTCTGAACACCGGGGAGCTGTTTTTT
CDR3 protein: CSARRAGGPLNTGELFF

V gene: TRBV20-1
J gene: TRBJ2-1
D gene: TRBD2
clone size: .
CDR3 DNA: TGCAGTGCTAGACCCCTAGCGGCCTCCTACAATGAGCAGTTCTTC
CDR3 protein: CSARPLAASYNEQFF

V gene: TRBV20-1
J gene: TRBJ1-2
D gene: TRBD1
clone size: .
CDR3 DNA: TGCAGTGCTAGAGATATGTCCAGGGGGTCGTACGGCTACACCTTC
CDR3 protein: CSARDMSRGSYGYTF

V gene: TRBV28
J gene: TRBJ2-1
D gene: TRBD2
clone size: .
CDR3 DNA: TGTGCCAGCAGTTCCCGTACTAGCGGGAGCTACAATGAGCAGTTCTTC
CDR3 protein: CASSSRTSGSYNEQFF

V gene: TRBV18
J gene: TRBJ1-5
D gene: TRBD1
clone size: few
CDR3 DNA: TGTGCCAGCTCAGCTGGGACAGGTGGGAGCAATCAGCCCCAGCATTTT
CDR3 protein: CASSAGTGGSNQPQHF

V gene: TRBV12-3/TRBV12-4
J gene: TRBJ2-5
D gene: .
clone size: .
CDR3 DNA: TGTGCCAGCAGTTTCTCGGGGGCCCAAGAGACCCAGTACTTC
CDR3 protein: CASSFSGAQETQYF

V gene: TRBV5-7
J gene: TRBJ1-5
D gene: .
clone size: many
CDR3 DNA: TGTGCCAGCGTCCCGTACAGGTATAGCAATCAGCCCCAGCATTTT
CDR3 protein: CASVPYRYSNQPQHF

V gene: TRBV7-2
J gene: TRBJ1-5
D gene: TRBD1
clone size: .
CDR3 DNA: TGTGCCAGCAGCTTAGGTGGGGACAGTTATCAGCCCCAGCATTTT
CDR3 protein: CASSLGGDSYQPQHF

V gene: TRBV9
J gene: TRBJ2-2
D gene: .
clone size: few
CDR3 DNA: TGTGCCAGCAGCGCCAGAGGGGAGCTGTTTTTT
CDR3 protein: CASSARGELFF

V gene: TRBV11-2
J gene: TRBJ2-1
D gene: .
clone size: .
CDR3 DNA: TGTGCCAGCAGCTTAGAAACCTACAATGAGCAGTTCTTC
CDR3 protein: CASSLETYNEQFF

V gene: TRBV7-2
J gene: TRBJ1-5
D gene: .
clone size: once
CDR3 DNA: TGTGCCAGCAGCTTAGATGGGGGACTGCCCCAGCATTTT
CDR3 protein: CASSLDGGLPQHF

V gene: TRBV27
J gene: TRBJ2-1
D gene: .
clone size: .
CDR3 DNA: TGTGCCAGCAGTTTAAGGCAGGGTGAGCAGTTCTTC
CDR3 protein: CASSLRQGEQFF

V gene: TRBV29-1
J gene: TRBJ2-7
D gene: .
clone size: many
CDR3 DNA: TGCAGCGTAGCCGGGGCGCCCCCCCGAACGGGCGAGCAGTACTTC
CDR3 protein: CSVAGAPPRTGEQYF